The 22 T cell receptor beta chains below come from one sample, sequenced in a study of Tregs in tolerant kidney transplant recipients. Some clones are missing from TCRdb's copy, which holds only in-frame ones; the method was immunoSEQ multiplex PCR. The data contain 110,000 or so clones, around 87% of them seen just once; the ten biggest clones take up approximately 0.34%. Sequences were derived from CD4+ T cells from blood, sampled before the transplant. All receptors derive from a human donor who received a combined kidney and bone marrow transplant.

This chain joins TRBV7-2 and TRBJ1-2; tentatively, D is TRBD1 (5 bases). The germline V gene encodes CDR1 SGHTA and CDR2 FQGNSA. The CDR3 has 16 amino acids. The V and J ends lost 0 bases and 0 bases respectively, with 11 bases between them. The CDR3 sequence is CASSLAQGRPNYGYTF. Written as DNA, the CDR3 is TGTGCCAGCAGCTTAGCGCAGGGCAGGCCTAACTATGGCTACACCTTC. Full variable domain (outside the CDR3, taken from reference TRBV7-2 and TRBJ1-2): GAGVSQSPSNKVTEKGKDVELRCDPISGHTALYWYRQSLGQGLEFLIYFQGNSAPDKSGLPSDRFSAERTGGSVSTLTIQRTQQEDSAVYLCASSLAQGRPNYGYTFGSGTRLTVV.

This chain uses TRBV10-1 with TRBJ2-7; maybe TRBD1 (5 bases). V was trimmed by 4 bases and J by 2 bases, leaving 9 bases between them. The CDR3 length is 13 residues. Germline V CDR1 and CDR2: WNHNN, SYGVQD (reference sequence). As DNA, the CDR3 is TGCGCCAGCAGTGTGGACACCGCCTACGAGCAGTACTTC. Translating it yields CASSVDTAYEQYF.

This clone has just one count. The chain combines TRBV14 with TRBJ1-1; 8 bases are shared with TRBD1. This CDR3 is 18 amino acids long. The V and J ends lost 4 bases and 0 bases, in that order; junction bases with no gene match: 13. Germline V gene lookup returns CDR1 SGHDN and CDR2 FVKESK. In DNA, the CDR3 is TGTGCCAGCAGCCCACTCTCCGCCGGACAGGGTGTGAACACTGAAGCTTTCTTT. It translates to CASSPLSAGQGVNTEAFF.

The CDR3 coding sequence is TGCGCCAGCAGCCAAGACCCTGACAGGGCGTCATTAGGCTACACCTTC. Protein: CASSQDPDRASLGYTF. The chain uses TRBV4-1 and TRBJ1-2; 7 bases line up with TRBD1. Unmatched junction bases numbered 12, after V lost 0 bases and J lost 8 bases. Germline V gives CDR1 MGHRA, CDR2 YSYEKL. This CDR3 region has 16 residues.

This clone showed up just a few times. This chain joins TRBV10-1 and TRBJ2-3; unclear D gene. V was trimmed by 3 bases and J by 0 bases, leaving 7 bases between them. The CDR3 has 14 residues. CDR1 and CDR2 from the germline V gene are WNHNN and SYGVQD (reference sequence). The CDR3 sequence: CASSEHPSTDTQYF. The CDR3 bases are TGCGCCAGCAGTGAACACCCGAGCACAGATACGCAGTATTTT.

The chain combines TRBV7-2 with TRBJ2-1; 12 positions agree with TRBD2. CDR3 length: 15 residues. V lost 5 bases to trimming and J lost 8 bases; unmatched junction nucleotides: 7. Looked up from germline, CDR1 is SGHTA and CDR2 is FQGNSA. The CDR3, as DNA: TGTGCCAGCAGCAAGTCTAGCGGGAGGGCCGATGAGCAGTTCTTC. Translated: CASSKSSGRADEQFF.

In nucleotides, the CDR3 is TGTGCCAGCTCACCCTCGTCCAGGACAGGCGATGAGCAGTTCTTC. Protein: CASSPSSRTGDEQFF. This sequence joins TRBV18 and TRBJ2-1; TRBD1 matches 7 bases. The CDR3 has 15 amino acids. Trimming took 3 bases from V and 8 from J; bases not matched to a gene: 10. CDR1 is KGHSH, CDR2 LQKENI, per germline.

The chain joins TRBV7-2 to TRBJ1-2; perhaps TRBD1 as D (6 bases). The V end was cut by 5 bases, the J end by 8 bases, with 15 bases between. The CDR3 extends over 13 amino acids. Looked up from germline, CDR1 is SGHTA and CDR2 is FQGNSA. CDR3 DNA sequence: TGTGCCAGCAGCCAGCTGACAGGTCTGGGCTACACCTTC. Translating it yields CASSQLTGLGYTF.

The count of this clone is one. The V gene is TRBV6-5, the J gene TRBJ2-1; D is possibly TRBD2 (5 bases). This CDR3 region has 12 residues. Trimming shortened V by 4 bases and J by 10 bases, and 11 bases separated the two germline ends. The germline V gene has CDR1 MNHEY and CDR2 SVGAGI. In DNA form, the CDR3 reads TGTGCCAGCAGTTCCCGCGGGTACGAGCAGTTCTTC. It is translated as CASSSRGYEQFF.

The J gene is TRBJ2-2, the V gene TRBV6-4; 8 bases match TRBD1. This CDR3 has 14 residues. V dropped 5 bases and J dropped 5; count of bases not matched to a gene: 4. Germline V gene data show CDR1 as MRHNA and CDR2 as SNTAGT. CDR3 nucleotide sequence: TGTGCCAGCAGTCCGCAGGGGGCAACCGGGGAGCTGTTTTTT. This gives the protein CASSPQGATGELFF.

The chain combines TRBV11-2 with TRBJ2-1; 13 bases are shared with TRBD2. Germline loops: CDR1 SGHAT, CDR2 FQNNGV. The CDR3 runs 16 residues. V lost 6 bases, J lost 8 bases, and 10 bases stayed unmatched. CDR3 DNA: TGTGCCAGCAGGAGACTAGCGGGGGGCACGGGCGATGAGCAGTTCTTC. Translation: CASRRLAGGTGDEQFF.

This chain uses TRBV10-3 with TRBJ2-1, with a possible D match to TRBD2 (6 bases). Germline CDR1 reads ENHRY; CDR2 reads SYGVKD. The CDR3 covers 12 residues. CDR3 DNA: TGTGCGGGGGGAGTTACTTACCATGAGCAGTTCTTC. This gives the protein CAGGVTYHEQFF.

The chain carries TRBV7-9 and TRBJ1-3, with no clear D. The V gene's germline CDR1 is SEHNR and CDR2 FQNEAQ (reference sequence). CDR3 length: 16 amino acids. V shed 2 bases and J shed 0 bases, with 11 bases lying between them. The CDR3 nucleotides read TGTGCCAGCAGCTTAAGGCGACAAACCTCTGGAAACACCATATATTTT. Amino acid sequence: CASSLRRQTSGNTIYF.

The rearrangement joins TRBV5-1 to TRBJ1-3; D call uncertain. Germline CDR1 reads SGHRS; CDR2 reads YFSETQ. Trimming pared 4 bases from V and 4 bases from J, leaving 9 bases between. The CDR3 runs 13 residues. The CDR3 DNA is TGCGCCAGCAGCCTGCTATCCGGAAACACCATATATTTT. Protein sequence: CASSLLSGNTIYF.

The V and J genes are TRBV2 and TRBJ2-1; 11 bases fit TRBD2. V dropped 7 bases and J dropped 8; count of bases not matched to a gene: 4. Germline V gene sequence: CDR1 SNHLY, CDR2 FYNNEI. The CDR3 has 13 amino acids. The CDR3 nucleotides read TGTGCCAGCAACGGACTAGCGGGTGATGAGCAGTTCTTC. It yields the protein CASNGLAGDEQFF.

The chain is built from TRBV6-6 and TRBJ2-3; D possibly corresponds to TRBD2 (6 bases). The germline V gene encodes CDR1 MNHNY and CDR2 SVGAGI (reference sequence). Trimming removed 2 bases at V and 1 base at J, with 13 bases between. This CDR3 has 16 residues. CDR3 nucleotides: TGTGCCAGCAGTTACGGGCGGAGGGCCGGCACAGATACGCAGTATTTT. Encoded protein: CASSYGRRAGTDTQYF.

The DNA of the CDR3 is TGTGCCAGCAGTTCACAGGGCCTAGGCACTGAAGCTTTCTTT. Its protein product is CASSSQGLGTEAFF. The V call is TRBV2, the J call TRBJ1-1, with D perhaps matching TRBD1 (6 bases). The CDR3 sequence is 14 residues long. The ends were cut back, 5 bases at V and 4 bases at J, with 14 bases in the middle. Germline-derived CDR1 and CDR2 are SNHLY and FYNNEI.

The sample holds a few counts of this clone. The chain recombines TRBV10-2 with TRBJ1-3; D not resolved. Germline CDR1 is WSHSY and CDR2 is SAAADI. Trimming left V 6 bases short and J 0 bases short, with 6 bases between. This CDR3 spans 13 amino acids. CDR3 amino acids: CASRQFSGNTIYF. The DNA for the CDR3 is TGCGCCAGCAGACAGTTCTCTGGAAACACCATATATTTT.

This clone was counted once. The rearrangement uses TRBV11-2 and TRBJ2-5; 8 bases match TRBD2. Germline V gene data show CDR1 as SGHAT and CDR2 as FQNNGV. Trimming took 4 bases from V and 3 from J; bases not matched to a gene: 4. The CDR3 contains 14 residues. The CDR3 region is CASSSGGVKETQYF. For the CDR3, the DNA is TGTGCCAGCAGCTCGGGGGGGGTCAAAGAGACCCAGTACTTC.

This chain links TRBV6-4 with TRBJ2-3; 8 bases are shared with TRBD2. The CDR3 sequence is 14 residues long. V dropped 5 bases and J dropped 3; count of bases not matched to a gene: 4. Germline V gene sequence: CDR1 MRHNA, CDR2 SNTAGT. CDR3 in DNA: TGTGCCAGCAGTAGCGGGGGCGGGACAGATACGCAGTATTTT. Translating gives CASSSGGGTDTQYF.

This clone was seen only once. The chain recombines TRBV29-1 with TRBJ2-3; perhaps TRBD1 as D (5 bases). Germline CDR1 SQVTM, CDR2 ANQGSEA. This CDR3 has 13 residues. Trimming removed 4 bases from V and 5 bases from J, with 13 bases in between. For the CDR3, the DNA is TGCAGCGTTGTAGGGCAGGGTCAAGATACGCAGTATTTT. Amino acids: CSVVGQGQDTQYF.

This rearrangement joins TRBV7-9 to TRBJ2-7, with D perhaps TRBD1 (5 bases). Trimming shortened V by 6 bases and J by 4 bases, and 7 bases separated the two germline ends. The CDR3 sequence is 11 residues long. Germline CDR1 and CDR2: SEHNR and FQNEAQ (reference sequence). In DNA form, the CDR3 reads TGTGCCAGCAGTCCAGGGTACGAGCAGTACTTC. This translates into CASSPGYEQYF.